The subject of this entry is one T cell receptor beta chain. Its target is unknown. This specimen belongs to a study of graft-versus-host responses after intestinal transplantation. Study outcomes and limitations: Early post-transplant declines in HvG were associated with peak levels of circulating GvH clones.

The V gene lost 2 bases and the J gene lost 3 bases, with 5 bases spanning the gap. Per germline, CDR1 SGHTA and CDR2 FQGNSA. The CDR3 is 12 amino acids. Profiling relied on immunoSEQ multiplex PCR, and the TCRdb table lists in-frame clones only, not all of them. The sample lists about 88,000 clones, approximately 94% occurring once. The sequencing here drew on unstimulated CD4+ T cells sorted from spleen or lymph node cells, taken before transplant. This chain connects TRBV7-2 to TRBJ2-7; no clear D. The receptor was derived from a human donor who was the organ donor for an intestinal transplant. CDR3 residues: CASSLTRYEQYF. The CDR3 DNA is TGTGCCAGCAGCTTAACCCGCTACGAGCAGTACTTC.